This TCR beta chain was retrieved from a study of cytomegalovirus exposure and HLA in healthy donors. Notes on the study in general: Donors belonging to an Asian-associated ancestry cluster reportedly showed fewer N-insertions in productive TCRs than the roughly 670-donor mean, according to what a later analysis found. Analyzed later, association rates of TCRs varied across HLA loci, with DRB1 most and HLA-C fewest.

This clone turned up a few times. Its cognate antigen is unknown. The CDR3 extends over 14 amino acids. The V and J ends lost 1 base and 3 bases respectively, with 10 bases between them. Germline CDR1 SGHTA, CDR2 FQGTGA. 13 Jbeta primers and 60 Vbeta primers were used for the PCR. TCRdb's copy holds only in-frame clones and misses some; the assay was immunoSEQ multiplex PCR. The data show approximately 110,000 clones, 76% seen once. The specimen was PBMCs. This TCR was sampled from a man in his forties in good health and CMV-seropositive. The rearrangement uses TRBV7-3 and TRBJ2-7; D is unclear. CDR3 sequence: CASSLSSPYYEQYF. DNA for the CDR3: TGTGCCAGCAGCTTAAGCTCCCCCTACTACGAGCAGTACTTC.